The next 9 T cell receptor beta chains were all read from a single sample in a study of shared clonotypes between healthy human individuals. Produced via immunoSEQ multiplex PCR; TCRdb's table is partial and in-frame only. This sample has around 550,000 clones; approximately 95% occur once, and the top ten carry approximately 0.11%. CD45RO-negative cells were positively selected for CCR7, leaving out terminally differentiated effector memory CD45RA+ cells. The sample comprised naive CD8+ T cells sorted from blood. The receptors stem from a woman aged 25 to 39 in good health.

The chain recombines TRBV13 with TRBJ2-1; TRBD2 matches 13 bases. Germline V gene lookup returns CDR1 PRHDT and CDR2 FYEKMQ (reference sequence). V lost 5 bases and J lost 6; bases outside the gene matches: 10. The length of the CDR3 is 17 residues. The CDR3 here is CASSDQLLAGGGNEQFF. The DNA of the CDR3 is TGTGCCAGCAGCGACCAACTACTAGCGGGAGGGGGCAATGAGCAGTTCTTC. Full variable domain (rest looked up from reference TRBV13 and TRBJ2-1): AAGVIQSPRHLIKEKRETATLKCYPIPRHDTVYWYQQGPGQDPQFLISFYEKMQSDKGSIPDRFSAQQFSDYHSELNMSSLELGDSALYFCASSDQLLAGGGNEQFFGPGTRLTVL.

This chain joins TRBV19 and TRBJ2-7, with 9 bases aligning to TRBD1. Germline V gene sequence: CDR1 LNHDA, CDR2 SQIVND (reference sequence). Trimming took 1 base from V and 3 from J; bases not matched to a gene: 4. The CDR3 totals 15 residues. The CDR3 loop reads CASSIVQGAGYEQYF. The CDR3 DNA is TGTGCCAGTAGTATAGTACAGGGGGCGGGCTACGAGCAGTACTTC.

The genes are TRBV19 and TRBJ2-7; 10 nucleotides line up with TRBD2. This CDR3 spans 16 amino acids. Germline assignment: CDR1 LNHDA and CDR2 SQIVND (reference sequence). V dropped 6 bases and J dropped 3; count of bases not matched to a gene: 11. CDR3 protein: CASSVASGSVGYEQYF. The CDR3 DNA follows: TGTGCCAGTAGCGTGGCTAGCGGGAGTGTCGGCTACGAGCAGTACTTC.

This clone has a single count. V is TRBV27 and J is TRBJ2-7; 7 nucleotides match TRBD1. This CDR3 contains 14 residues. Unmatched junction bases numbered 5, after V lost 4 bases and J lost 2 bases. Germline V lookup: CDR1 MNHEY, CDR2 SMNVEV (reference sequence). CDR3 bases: TGTGCCAGCAGTTATACAGGGGTCCCCTACGAGCAGTACTTC. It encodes CASSYTGVPYEQYF.

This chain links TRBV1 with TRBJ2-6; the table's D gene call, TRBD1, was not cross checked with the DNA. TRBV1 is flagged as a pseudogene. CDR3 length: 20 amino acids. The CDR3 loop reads CTSSQTRDRAYISGANVLTF. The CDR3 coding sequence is TGCACCAGCAGCCAAACCCGGGACAGGGCCTATATTTCTGGGGCCAACGTCCTGACTTTC.

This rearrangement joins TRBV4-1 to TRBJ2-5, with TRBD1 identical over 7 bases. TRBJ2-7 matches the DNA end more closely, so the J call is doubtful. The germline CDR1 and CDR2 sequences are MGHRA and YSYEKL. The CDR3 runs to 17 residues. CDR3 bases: TGCGCCAGCAGCCAAGTGTCTGAGGGGGCCTTCTCCTACGAGCAGTACTTC. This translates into CASSQVSEGAFSYEQYF.

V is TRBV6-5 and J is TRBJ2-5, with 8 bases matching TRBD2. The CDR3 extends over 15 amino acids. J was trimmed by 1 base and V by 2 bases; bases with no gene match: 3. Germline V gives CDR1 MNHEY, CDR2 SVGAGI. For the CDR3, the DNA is TGTGCCAGCAGTTACATACTAGCGGCCCAAGAGACCCAGTACTTC. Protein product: CASSYILAAQETQYF.

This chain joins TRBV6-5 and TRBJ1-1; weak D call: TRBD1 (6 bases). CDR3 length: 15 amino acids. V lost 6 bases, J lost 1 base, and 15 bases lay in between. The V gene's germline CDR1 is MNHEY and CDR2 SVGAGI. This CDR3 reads CASRTPGQPNTEAFF. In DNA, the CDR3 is TGTGCCAGCAGAACCCCCGGACAGCCGAACACTGAAGCTTTCTTT.

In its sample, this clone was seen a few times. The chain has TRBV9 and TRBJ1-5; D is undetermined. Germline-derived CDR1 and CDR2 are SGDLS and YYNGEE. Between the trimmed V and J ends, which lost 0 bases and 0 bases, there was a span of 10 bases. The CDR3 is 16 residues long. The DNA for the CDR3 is TGTGCCAGCAGCGTAGGTGACACTTTTAGCAATCAGCCCCAGCATTTT. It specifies CASSVGDTFSNQPQHF.